A selection of T cell receptor beta chains follows, all from one sample in a study of OX40 agonist ivuxolimab in advanced cancers. The method was immunoSEQ multiplex PCR; TCRdb's version includes in-frame clones alone and lacks a portion of them. The sample lists about 71,000 clones, around 80% seen once, with roughly 5.3% in the top ten. This specimen consisted of CD4+ or CD8+ T cells sorted from blood, obtained in a trial of the OX40 agonist ivuxolimab. The source is an adult with an advanced solid tumor such as melanoma, head and neck, liver or kidney cancer. Both conserved end residues are part of each CDR3. The order of the fields is clone size, D gene, J gene, V gene, CDR3 protein. A D gene is named only where the DNA matches it firmly. The size entry is marked missing in some rows and otherwise reads once, few, many or a size class.

clone size: .; D gene: .; J gene: TRBJ2-7; V gene: TRBV4-3; CDR3 protein: CASSQVMEGSYEQYF
clone size: .; D gene: .; J gene: TRBJ1-3; V gene: TRBV7-8; CDR3 protein: CASSLDSLGNTIYF
clone size: once; D gene: .; J gene: TRBJ1-1; V gene: TRBV6-1; CDR3 protein: CASSEEGPPEAFF
clone size: .; D gene: .; J gene: TRBJ1-5; V gene: TRBV4-1; CDR3 protein: CASSQGKGGNQPQHF
clone size: few; D gene: .; J gene: TRBJ2-5; V gene: TRBV5-1; CDR3 protein: CASSPALGPQETQYF
clone size: .; D gene: TRBD2; J gene: TRBJ2-5; V gene: TRBV10-3; CDR3 protein: CAISERAGTSGIKDF
clone size: .; D gene: .; J gene: TRBJ1-1; V gene: TRBV7-2; CDR3 protein: CASSLRTEAFF
clone size: .; D gene: TRBD1; J gene: TRBJ1-2; V gene: TRBV13; CDR3 protein: CASSLRTGRPNYGYTF
clone size: .; D gene: .; J gene: TRBJ2-1; V gene: TRBV29-1; CDR3 protein: CSGGVLAGRNEQFF
clone size: .; D gene: .; J gene: TRBJ2-1; V gene: TRBV6-6; CDR3 protein: CASSSGLSAYNEQFF
clone size: .; D gene: .; J gene: TRBJ2-1; V gene: TRBV6-5; CDR3 protein: CASRPTRGGEQFF
clone size: .; D gene: .; J gene: TRBJ1-2; V gene: TRBV2; CDR3 protein: CASSEWAGEVYGYTF
clone size: .; D gene: .; J gene: TRBJ2-1; V gene: TRBV4-2; CDR3 protein: CASSQPDSDEQFF
clone size: .; D gene: .; J gene: TRBJ1-3; V gene: TRBV5-1; CDR3 protein: CASSLTGNGNTIYF
clone size: .; D gene: .; J gene: TRBJ1-5; V gene: TRBV5-1; CDR3 protein: CASSYGPGGNQPQHF
clone size: .; D gene: .; J gene: TRBJ2-6; V gene: TRBV7-2; CDR3 protein: CASSLADNSGANVLTF
clone size: .; D gene: .; J gene: TRBJ2-2; V gene: TRBV27; CDR3 protein: CASSLLASLPPGELFF
clone size: once; D gene: .; J gene: TRBJ1-2; V gene: TRBV4-3; CDR3 protein: CASSQGYTTTRDGYTF
clone size: .; D gene: TRBD2; J gene: TRBJ2-7; V gene: TRBV7-9; CDR3 protein: CASSFGTSGSGWEQYF
clone size: once; D gene: .; J gene: TRBJ1-3; V gene: TRBV19; CDR3 protein: CASSISLGRQNQLGHSGNTIYF
clone size: .; D gene: .; J gene: TRBJ1-1; V gene: TRBV25-1; CDR3 protein: CASSEYGAMNTEAFF
clone size: .; D gene: TRBD1; J gene: TRBJ1-3; V gene: TRBV28; CDR3 protein: CASSLGQGRDTIYF
clone size: .; D gene: TRBD1; J gene: TRBJ1-3; V gene: TRBV4-3; CDR3 protein: CASSQLTGTGNTIYF
clone size: .; D gene: .; J gene: TRBJ2-1; V gene: TRBV5-6; CDR3 protein: CASRGGGPYNEQFF
clone size: .; D gene: .; J gene: TRBJ1-6; V gene: TRBV6-6; CDR3 protein: CATSRDSPLHF
clone size: .; D gene: .; J gene: TRBJ1-2; V gene: TRBV5-1; CDR3 protein: CASSFGGNYGYTF
clone size: .; D gene: TRBD1; J gene: TRBJ1-1; V gene: TRBV19; CDR3 protein: CASKHEDRDFTEAFF
clone size: .; D gene: TRBD2; J gene: TRBJ2-1; V gene: TRBV6-5; CDR3 protein: CASSLASGVYNEQFF